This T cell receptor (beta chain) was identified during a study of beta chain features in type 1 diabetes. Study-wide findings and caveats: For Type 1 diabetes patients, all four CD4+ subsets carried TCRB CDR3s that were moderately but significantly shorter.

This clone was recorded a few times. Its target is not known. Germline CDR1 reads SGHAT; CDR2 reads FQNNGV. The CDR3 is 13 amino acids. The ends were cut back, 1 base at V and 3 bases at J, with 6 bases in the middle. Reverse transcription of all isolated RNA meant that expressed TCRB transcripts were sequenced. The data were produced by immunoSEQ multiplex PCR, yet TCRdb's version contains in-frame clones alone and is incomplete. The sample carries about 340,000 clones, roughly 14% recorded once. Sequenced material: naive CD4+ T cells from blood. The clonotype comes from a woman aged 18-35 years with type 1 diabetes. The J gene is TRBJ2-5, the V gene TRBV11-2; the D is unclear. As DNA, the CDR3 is TGTGCCAGCAGCTTAGCTAGGAAAGAGACCCAGTACTTC. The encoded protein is CASSLARKETQYF.